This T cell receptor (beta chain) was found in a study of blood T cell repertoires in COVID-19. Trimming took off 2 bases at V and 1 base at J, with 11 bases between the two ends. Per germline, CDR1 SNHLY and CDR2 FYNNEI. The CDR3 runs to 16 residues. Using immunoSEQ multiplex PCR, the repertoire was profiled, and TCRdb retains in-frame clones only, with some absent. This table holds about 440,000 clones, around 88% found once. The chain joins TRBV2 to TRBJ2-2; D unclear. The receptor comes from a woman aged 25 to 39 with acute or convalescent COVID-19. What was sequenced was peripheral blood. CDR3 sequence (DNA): TGTGCCAGCAGTGAATCGTTAGCCGAGAACACCGGGGAGCTGTTTTTT. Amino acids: CASSESLAENTGELFF.